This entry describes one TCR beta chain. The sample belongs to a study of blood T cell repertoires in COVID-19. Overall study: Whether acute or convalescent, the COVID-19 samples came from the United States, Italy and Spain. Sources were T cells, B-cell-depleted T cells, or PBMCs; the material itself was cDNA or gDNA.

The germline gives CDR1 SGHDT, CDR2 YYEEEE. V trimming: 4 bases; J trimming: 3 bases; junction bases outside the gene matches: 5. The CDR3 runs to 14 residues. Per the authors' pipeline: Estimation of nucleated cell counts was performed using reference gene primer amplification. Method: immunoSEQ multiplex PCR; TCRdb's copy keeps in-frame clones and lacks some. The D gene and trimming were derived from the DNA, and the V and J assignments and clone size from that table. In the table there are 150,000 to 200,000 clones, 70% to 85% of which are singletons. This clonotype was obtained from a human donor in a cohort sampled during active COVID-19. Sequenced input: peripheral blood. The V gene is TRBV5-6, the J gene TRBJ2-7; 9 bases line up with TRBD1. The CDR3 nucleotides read TGTGCCAGCAGCATCGGGACAGGGAGCTACGAGCAGTACTTC. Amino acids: CASSIGTGSYEQYF.